This is a list of T cell receptor beta chains from one sample in a study of CD8+ T cells in alopecia areata. Using immunoSEQ multiplex PCR, the repertoire was profiled, and TCRdb retains in-frame clones only, with some absent. The sample consists of about 180,000 clones, 50% to 70% of them appearing once. The starting material was CD4+ T cells sorted from blood, obtained at week 0. The receptors originated from a human donor with alopecia areata. CDR3s include the opening cysteine and the closing phenylalanine or tryptophan. D genes are given only for firm matches. Not all rows give a size; the values are once, few, many and, for expanded clones, a class.

abundance	v_gene	d_gene	j_gene	CDR3nt	CDR3aa
few	TRBV5-6	-	TRBJ1-5	TGTGCCAGCAGCTTGGCAGGGGCTTTGGCCCAGCATTTT	CASSLAGALAQHF
few	TRBV9	-	TRBJ1-1	TGTGCCAGCAGCGTAGAAGGGACACCAAACACTGAAGCTTTCTTT	CASSVEGTPNTEAFF
-	TRBV6-6	TRBD1	TRBJ1-2	TGTGCCAGCAGAAAACAGGGGGCACGAGGCTACACCTTC	CASRKQGARGYTF
-	TRBV4-1	-	TRBJ2-2	TGCGCCAGCAGCCGGGCGCGGGCGAACACCGGGGAGCTGTTTTTT	CASSRARANTGELFF
-	TRBV4-1	-	TRBJ2-4	TGCGCCAGCAGCCAACATGAGACGGAACTAGTCAAAAACATTCAGTACTTC	CASSQHETELVKNIQYF
-	TRBV29-1	-	TRBJ1-1	TGCAGCGCCAATGACAGAAACACTGAAGCTTTCTTT	CSANDRNTEAFF
few	TRBV29-1	TRBD1	TRBJ2-7	TGCAGCGTTAAAGGACAGGGATTGTACGAGCAGTACTTC	CSVKGQGLYEQYF
few	TRBV5-6	TRBD1	TRBJ2-3	TGTGCCAGCAGCTTGTGGGGACAGAGCACAGATACGCAGTATTTT	CASSLWGQSTDTQYF
few	TRBV29-1	-	TRBJ1-1	TGCAGCGTTGCGCGCGACATGAACACTGAAGCTTTCTTT	CSVARDMNTEAFF
few	TRBV10-3	TRBD1	TRBJ2-5	TGTGCCATCAGTGGGGACAGGGAGACCCAGTACTTC	CAISGDRETQYF
-	TRBV7-6	-	TRBJ2-1	TGTGCCAGCAGCTTAGATCGAGCGGGTGCCTACAATGAGCAGTTCTTC	CASSLDRAGAYNEQFF
few	TRBV19	TRBD1	TRBJ2-4	TGTGCCAGTACCTCATGGGACAGGAAAAACATTCAGTACTTC	CASTSWDRKNIQYF
-	TRBV28	TRBD1	TRBJ1-5	TGTGCCAGCAGCGAACCTGGGGGACAGGGGGCCAATCAGCCCCAGCATTTT	CASSEPGGQGANQPQHF
-	TRBV5-1	-	TRBJ2-1	TGCGCCAGCAAGTCCACCGCCGGGGGCGTAGGCAATGAGCAGTTCTTC	CASKSTAGGVGNEQFF
few	TRBV6-5	TRBD1	TRBJ2-7	TGTGCCAGCACCGGGGGACAGGGGGCTTACGAGCAGTACTTC	CASTGGQGAYEQYF
-	TRBV25-1	-	TRBJ1-2	TGTGCCAGCAGTGAATTGGGGGGTTCGGTCGGCTACACCTTC	CASSELGGSVGYTF
-	TRBV25-1	TRBD2	TRBJ2-5	TGTGCCAGCAGTCGTGGTTGGGCGGGGGTCGGAGAGACCCAGTACTTC	CASSRGWAGVGETQYF
-	TRBV18	-	TRBJ2-7	TGTGCCAGCTCACAGGCAGGGTCCACCTACGAGCAGTACTTC	CASSQAGSTYEQYF
few	TRBV30	-	TRBJ1-1	TGTGCCTGGAGTGTAAGGGCCAGCGTGGCGGTGAACACTGAAGCTTTCTTT	CAWSVRASVAVNTEAFF
-	TRBV4-2	-	TRBJ2-6	TGTGCCAGCAGCCAAGGACCGGACAGCTCCTCTGGGGCCAACGTCCTGACTTTC	CASSQGPDSSSGANVLTF